This T cell receptor beta chain was identified in a study of CD8 T cells in ankylosing spondylitis. Study results and caveats: Disease-linked clones bore a CD8+ phenotype and were relatively rare in peripheral blood.

Libraries of TCR beta came from quantitative 5'-RACE with molecular barcodes. A single record per CDR3 protein comes from TCRdb applying MiXCR to the 5' RACE reads. The repertoire holds 20,000 to 25,000 distinct CDR3 sequences, about an eighth seen once, with 30% to 45% in the top ten. This clonotype was seen more than once but under ten times. Its target is not known. Germline V gene lookup returns CDR1 KGHSH and CDR2 LQKENI. This CDR3 comprises 13 residues. V was shortened by 2 bases and J by 6 bases, with 10 bases between the two germline ends. This TCR came from a male donor with ankylosing spondylitis or in good health (not recorded which). The sample consisted of blood. The genes are TRBV18 and TRBJ1-1; no reliable D call. The CDR3 DNA is TGTGCCAGCTCACCAGAGGGTCGGTCTGAAGCTTTCTTT. Translation: CASSPEGRSEAFF. Looking up the rest from reference TRBV18 and TRBJ1-1 gives the full variable domain: NAGVMQNPRHLVRRRGQEARLRCSPMKGHSHVYWYRQLPEEGLKFMVYLQKENIIDESGMPKERFSAEFPKEGPSILRIQQVVRGDSAAYFCASSPEGRSEAFFGQGTRLTVV.